The 29 T cell receptor beta chains listed next were all sequenced from one sample in a study of OX40 agonist ivuxolimab in advanced cancers. Repertoires were generated with immunoSEQ multiplex PCR, while TCRdb's copy carries only in-frame clones and drops some. The sample carries 55,000 to 70,000 clones, roughly 89% recorded once. The source was CD4+ or CD8+ T cells sorted from blood, collected in a trial of the OX40 agonist ivuxolimab. These TCRs come from an adult with an advanced solid tumor such as melanoma, head and neck, liver or kidney cancer.

The chain employs TRBV28 and TRBJ1-1, with 9 bases fitting TRBD1. Germline CDR1 MDHEN, CDR2 SYDVKM. The CDR3 sequence is 14 residues long. V was pared by 5 bases and J by 4 bases, with 5 bases of the junction left unmatched. CDR3 in DNA: TGTGCCAGCAGTGACCAGACAGGGGGCACTGAAGCTTTCTTT. Amino acids: CASSDQTGGTEAFF.

The rearrangement joins TRBV9 to TRBJ1-5; TRBD1 matches at 10 bases. J was trimmed by 3 bases and V by 4 bases; bases with no gene match: 4. The CDR3 contains 15 residues. The germline V gene encodes CDR1 SGDLS and CDR2 YYNGEE. In DNA, the CDR3 is TGTGCCAGCAGCCCAGGACAGGGGGTCAATCAGCCCCAGCATTTT. Protein sequence: CASSPGQGVNQPQHF.

The J gene is TRBJ2-1, the V gene TRBV11-3, with 12 nucleotides matching TRBD2. CDR1 is SGHNT, CDR2 YENEEA, per germline. CDR3 length: 15 amino acids. V shed 5 bases, J shed 7 bases, and the junction held 6 bases outside the gene matches. The CDR3 sequence: CASSPGLAGTNEQFF. CDR3 sequence (DNA): TGTGCCAGCAGCCCAGGACTAGCGGGAACAAATGAGCAGTTCTTC.

The rearrangement joins TRBV19 to TRBJ1-5, with 8 bases lining up with TRBD1. Losses at the gene ends were 8 bases for V and 7 bases for J; bases not matched to a gene: 4. CDR3 size: 12 residues. In germline, CDR1 is LNHDA, CDR2 SQIVND (reference sequence). CDR3 sequence reads: CASGGQVQPQHF. CDR3 nucleotides: TGTGCCAGTGGGGGACAGGTCCAGCCCCAGCATTTT.

V and J are TRBV28 and TRBJ2-5; D not certain. V dropped 5 bases and J dropped 4 bases, with 17 bases sitting between them. CDR3 length: 15 residues. Germline V gives CDR1 MDHEN, CDR2 SYDVKM. This chain's CDR3 is CASSSDGPDGETQYF. CDR3 nucleotide sequence: TGTGCCAGCAGTAGCGACGGGCCCGACGGAGAGACCCAGTACTTC.

V and J are TRBV5-6 and TRBJ1-2, with TRBD1 as a possible D gene (5 bases). CDR3 length equals 13 residues. CDR1 and CDR2 (germline): SGHDT, YYEEEE. V was trimmed by 2 bases and J by 4 bases, leaving 9 bases between them. The CDR3, as DNA: TGTGCCAGCAGCTTCACAGGAGTCTATGGCTACACCTTC. Translating gives CASSFTGVYGYTF.

The genes are TRBV7-6 and TRBJ1-1; D possibly corresponds to TRBD1 (5 bases). V gave up 4 bases and J gave up 2 bases, with 8 bases separating them. Germline lookup yields CDR1 SGHVS and CDR2 FNYEAQ. The CDR3 is 13 residues long. CDR3 residues: CASSSGFNTEAFF. The CDR3 nucleotides read TGTGCCAGCAGCTCAGGGTTTAACACTGAAGCTTTCTTT.

This clone has more than one count but fewer than ten. This chain links TRBV28 with TRBJ2-5; 10 nucleotides line up with TRBD2. J was trimmed by 5 bases and V by 8 bases; bases with no gene match: 11. Per germline, CDR1 MDHEN and CDR2 SYDVKM. The CDR3 sequence is 15 residues long. CDR3 amino acids: CASESSGSQVETQYF. Here the CDR3 DNA reads TGTGCCAGCGAATCTAGCGGGAGCCAGGTGGAGACCCAGTACTTC.

The V gene is TRBV7-3, the J gene TRBJ2-2; either TRBD1 or TRBD2 may fit D (6 bases each). The CDR3 is 13 residues long. CDR1 SGHTA and CDR2 FQGTGA come from the germline V gene. V gave up 1 base and J gave up 10 bases, with 10 bases separating them. CDR3 region: CASSLRGAQELFF. DNA of the CDR3: TGTGCCAGCAGCTTAAGGGGGGCGCAGGAGCTGTTTTTT.

The CDR3 is CASRTGTGDNEKLFF. The DNA of the CDR3 is TGTGCCAGCAGAACCGGGACAGGGGATAATGAAAAACTGTTTTTT. The gene calls are TRBV7-8 and TRBJ1-4; 10 positions match TRBD1. Germline V gene lookup returns CDR1 SGHVS and CDR2 FQNEAQ. The trim removed 6 bases at V and 4 bases at J, leaving 5 bases unmatched. This CDR3 has 15 residues.

V and J are TRBV6-6 and TRBJ2-1; unclear D gene. Trimming left V 2 bases short and J 12 bases short, with 8 bases between. Germline V lookup: CDR1 MNHNY, CDR2 SVGAGI (reference sequence). There are 11 residues in the CDR3. CDR3 coding DNA: TGTGCCAGCAGTTACGTGTTTGCGCAGTTCTTC. Its protein product is CASSYVFAQFF.

This clone came up once. The CDR3 loop is CASSPYPSGANVLTF. The CDR3 DNA follows: TGTGCCAGCAGCCCCTATCCCTCTGGGGCCAACGTCCTGACTTTC. V is TRBV11-2 and J is TRBJ2-6; D uncertain. Germline V lookup: CDR1 SGHAT, CDR2 FQNNGV. CDR3 length equals 15 residues. V lost 5 bases to trimming and J lost 0 bases, with 8 bases between them.

CDR3 coding DNA: TGTGCCAGCAGCCCTCTGACTAGCACAGATACGCAGTATTTT. Amino acids: CASSPLTSTDTQYF. The chain carries TRBV11-2 and TRBJ2-3; D remains unclear. This CDR3 contains 14 residues. The ends were cut back, 5 bases at V and 0 bases at J, with 9 bases in the middle. Looked up from germline, CDR1 is SGHAT and CDR2 is FQNNGV. The full variable domain, rest sourced from reference TRBV11-2 and TRBJ2-3, is EAGVAQSPRYKIIEKRQSVAFWCNPISGHATLYWYQQILGQGPKLLIQFQNNGVVDDSQLPKDRFSAERLKGVDSTLKIQPAKLEDSAVYLCASSPLTSTDTQYFGPGTRLTVL.

This clone was recorded a few times. This chain links TRBV28 with TRBJ1-2; 7 positions match TRBD1. There are 13 residues in the CDR3. The V gene end was trimmed by 5 bases and the J gene end by 5 bases; junction bases not matched to a gene: 5. Germline V lookup: CDR1 MDHEN, CDR2 SYDVKM. The CDR3 coding sequence is TGTGCCAGCAGTCGGGACAGAGAATATGGCTACACCTTC. The encoded protein is CASSRDREYGYTF.

The chain joins TRBV12-5 to TRBJ2-3, with 9 bases identical to TRBD1. Germline V lookup: CDR1 LGHNT, CDR2 FRNRAP. V lost 8 bases, J lost 4 bases, and 7 bases stayed unmatched. The CDR3 runs 14 residues. CDR3 in DNA: TGTGCTAGTTCCGAGGGACAGGGCCCAGATACGCAGTATTTT. This gives the protein CASSEGQGPDTQYF.

This chain links TRBV12-5 with TRBJ2-3; the match to TRBD2 covers 15 bases. The V gene's germline CDR1 is LGHNT and CDR2 FRNRAP. CDR3 length: 17 residues. V shed 1 base, J shed 8 bases, and the junction held 7 bases outside the gene matches. The CDR3 sequence is CASGLAGTSGGQATQYF. The CDR3 DNA reads TGTGCTAGTGGTTTGGCTGGGACTAGCGGGGGGCAGGCTACGCAGTATTTT.

This chain uses TRBV18 with TRBJ1-1; D call uncertain. The V gene's germline CDR1 is KGHSH and CDR2 LQKENI. The CDR3 covers 15 residues. V was trimmed by 0 bases and J by 1 base, leaving 9 bases between them. This chain's CDR3 is CASSPPSRGNTEAFF. The DNA for the CDR3 is TGTGCCAGCTCACCACCATCCAGAGGGAACACTGAAGCTTTCTTT.

The V and J genes are TRBV19 and TRBJ1-2; possibly TRBD1 for D (5 bases). The germline gives CDR1 LNHDA, CDR2 SQIVND (reference sequence). The V end was cut by 5 bases, the J end by 3 bases, with 16 bases between. CDR3 length equals 15 residues. CDR3 region: CASSPVDSEYYGYTF. The CDR3 nucleotides read TGTGCCAGTAGTCCGGTCGACAGCGAGTACTATGGCTACACCTTC.

This clone appeared a single time. The chain employs TRBV2 and TRBJ1-1; 7 bases align to TRBD1. CDR1 is SNHLY, CDR2 FYNNEI, per germline. The length of the CDR3 is 14 residues. The V gene end was trimmed by 6 bases and the J gene end by 2 bases; junction bases not matched to a gene: 6. The CDR3 region is CASSPDRRNTEAFF. CDR3 DNA: TGTGCCAGCAGCCCGGACAGGCGAAACACTGAAGCTTTCTTT.

This sequence joins TRBV9 and TRBJ2-3; 7 bases line up with TRBD1. The germline CDR1 and CDR2 sequences are SGDLS and YYNGEE. The V and J ends lost 1 base and 2 bases, in that order; junction bases with no gene match: 4. CDR3 size: 15 residues. The CDR3 protein is CASSVRQGDTDTQYF. The CDR3 DNA sequence: TGTGCCAGCAGCGTAAGACAGGGCGACACAGATACGCAGTATTTT.

This rearrangement joins TRBV2 to TRBJ1-2; TRBD1 might be the D (5 bases). Germline V gene lookup returns CDR1 SNHLY and CDR2 FYNNEI. This CDR3 is built from 11 residues. Trimming removed 10 bases from V and 7 bases from J, with 13 bases in between. The CDR3: CAMWFGAGYTF. Here the CDR3 DNA reads TGTGCCATGTGGTTCGGGGCTGGCTACACCTTC.

The genes are TRBV28 and TRBJ2-5; weak D call: TRBD1 (5 bases). Germline V lookup: CDR1 MDHEN, CDR2 SYDVKM. The CDR3 is 15 amino acids. The V gene lost 2 bases and the J gene lost 5 bases, with 15 bases spanning the gap. CDR3 nucleotide sequence: TGTGCCAGCAGTTTAGGGTCAGGGAAGTTGGAGACCCAGTACTTC. Its protein product is CASSLGSGKLETQYF.

CDR3 residues: CASSDVGNSLQYF. The CDR3 DNA sequence: TGTGCCAGCAGTGATGTGGGCAACTCCTTGCAGTACTTC. The chain is built from TRBV2 and TRBJ2-7; no definite D call. This CDR3 has 13 amino acids. The ends were cut back, 3 bases at V and 9 bases at J, with 15 bases in the middle. Per germline, CDR1 SNHLY and CDR2 FYNNEI.

The rearrangement uses TRBV6-5 and TRBJ1-6, with D unresolved. Germline CDR1 and CDR2: MNHEY and SVGAGI. This CDR3 is 13 amino acids long. Trimming removed 4 bases from V and 8 bases from J, with 9 bases in between. The CDR3 DNA follows: TGTGCCAGCAGTTTCCGACTCGATTCACCCCTCCACTTT. It specifies CASSFRLDSPLHF.

The chain joins TRBV7-2 to TRBJ2-7, with 7 bases that match TRBD1. The CDR3 has 15 amino acids. Trimming took 3 bases from V and 5 from J; bases not matched to a gene: 10. CDR1 and CDR2 from the germline V gene are SGHTA and FQGNSA. In nucleotides, the CDR3 is TGTGCCAGCAGCTTCCGTCCCGGGACAGCCGACGAGCAGTACTTC. Translated, it gives CASSFRPGTADEQYF. The full variable domain, its missing parts supplied by reference TRBV7-2 and TRBJ2-7, is GAGVSQSPSNKVTEKGKDVELRCDPISGHTALYWYRQSLGQGLEFLIYFQGNSAPDKSGLPSDRFSAERTGGSVSTLTIQRTQQEDSAVYLCASSFRPGTADEQYFGPGTRLTVT.

This sequence joins TRBV30 and TRBJ1-2, with unresolved D. CDR1 and CDR2 from the germline V gene are GTSNPN and SVGIG (reference sequence). The CDR3 spans 13 residues. Trimming took 0 bases from V and 6 from J, leaving 11 bases between them. The CDR3 nucleotides read TGTGCCTGGAGTGTAGGCCGGGCGGATGGCTACACCTTC. It specifies CAWSVGRADGYTF.

This chain uses TRBV5-4 with TRBJ1-3; D is perhaps TRBD1 (5 bases). Germline V gene data show CDR1 as SGHNT and CDR2 as YYREEE (reference sequence). The V end was cut by 3 bases, the J end by 4 bases, with 5 bases between. The CDR3 extends over 12 amino acids. DNA for the CDR3: TGTGCCAGCAGCTGGGGCGGAAACACCATATATTTT. As protein: CASSWGGNTIYF.

The chain is built from TRBV5-5 and TRBJ2-7; D is ambiguous. The CDR3 covers 14 residues. CDR1 is SGHKS, CDR2 YYEKEE, per germline (reference sequence). V lost 0 bases, J lost 7 bases, and 14 bases lay in between. CDR3 in DNA: TGTGCCAGCAGCTTGGCCGGGCCGGCGAGGGAGCAGTACTTC. Translating it yields CASSLAGPAREQYF.

The chain recombines TRBV25-1 with TRBJ2-2; 10 bases are shared with TRBD2. Germline lookup yields CDR1 MGHDK and CDR2 SYGVNS. V gave up 3 bases and J gave up 7 bases; unmatched junction bases: 8. This CDR3 comprises 16 residues. The CDR3 protein is CASSDAGLAGVGELFF. CDR3 coding DNA: TGTGCCAGCAGTGATGCGGGGCTAGCGGGAGTCGGGGAGCTGTTTTTT.